This TCR beta chain was captured by sequencing in a study of blood T cell repertoires in COVID-19. Study background: Whether acute or convalescent, the COVID-19 samples came from the United States, Italy and Spain. Sample material is recorded as cDNA or gDNA derived from T cells, B-cell-depleted T cells, or PBMCs.

In the study's own analysis: Amplification of reference gene primers was used by the study to estimate nucleated cell counts. The table came from immunoSEQ multiplex PCR; TCRdb's copy has only in-frame clones and leaves some out. The V and J calls and clone size come from that table; D and trimming were worked out from the DNA. The sample lists around 230,000 clones, about four fifths occurring once. The ends lost 5 bases at V and 13 bases at J; junction bases unmatched: 15. Per germline, CDR1 LNHDA and CDR2 SQIVND (reference sequence). There are 14 residues in the CDR3. The chain is built from TRBV19 and TRBJ2-5; TRBD1 aligns across 8 bases. The TCR comes from a woman aged 40 to 50 with active or convalescent COVID-19. Material for sequencing was peripheral blood. CDR3 sequence: CASSFRTGPARLYF. The CDR3 nucleotides are TGTGCCAGTAGTTTCCGGACAGGGCCTGCACGTTTGTACTTC.